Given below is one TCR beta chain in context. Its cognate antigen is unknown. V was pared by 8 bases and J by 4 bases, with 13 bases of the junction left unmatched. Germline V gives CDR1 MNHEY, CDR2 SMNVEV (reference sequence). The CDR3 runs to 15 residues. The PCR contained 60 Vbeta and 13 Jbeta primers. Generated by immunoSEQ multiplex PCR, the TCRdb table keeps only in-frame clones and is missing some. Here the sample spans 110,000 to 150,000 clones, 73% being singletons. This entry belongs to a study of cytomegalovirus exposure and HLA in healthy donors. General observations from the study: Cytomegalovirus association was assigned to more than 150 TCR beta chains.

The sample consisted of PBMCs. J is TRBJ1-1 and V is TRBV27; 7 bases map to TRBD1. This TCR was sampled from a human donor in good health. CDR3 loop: CASWGRGRQGTEAFF. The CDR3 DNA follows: TGTGCCAGCTGGGGAAGGGGGCGGCAGGGCACTGAAGCTTTCTTT.